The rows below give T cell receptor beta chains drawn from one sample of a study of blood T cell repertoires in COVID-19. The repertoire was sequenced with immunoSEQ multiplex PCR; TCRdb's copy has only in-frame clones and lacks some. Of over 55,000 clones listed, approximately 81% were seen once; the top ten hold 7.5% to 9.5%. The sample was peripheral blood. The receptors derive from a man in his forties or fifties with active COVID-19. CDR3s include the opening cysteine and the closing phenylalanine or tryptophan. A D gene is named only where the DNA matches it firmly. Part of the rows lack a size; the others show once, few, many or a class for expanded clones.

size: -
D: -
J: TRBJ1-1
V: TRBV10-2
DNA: TGCGCCAGCCGACCCGGGGGCACTGAAGCTTTCTTT
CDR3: CASRPGGTEAFF

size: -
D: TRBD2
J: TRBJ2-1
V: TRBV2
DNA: TGTGCCAGCAGTGGAATAGCGGGAGAGGTCTACAATGAGCAGTTCTTC
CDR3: CASSGIAGEVYNEQFF

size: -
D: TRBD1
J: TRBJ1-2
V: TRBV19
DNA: TGTGCCAGTAGTCTCGGGACAGGGGATGGCTACACCTTC
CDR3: CASSLGTGDGYTF

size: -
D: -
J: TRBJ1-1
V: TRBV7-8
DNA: TGTGCCAGCAGCCCAATTGCGGGGGGAACTGAAGCTTTCTTT
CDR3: CASSPIAGGTEAFF

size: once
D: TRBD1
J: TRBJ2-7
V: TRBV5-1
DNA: TGCGCCAGCAGCTTGGGTCGGGACAGGGAATTCTACGAGCAGTACTTC
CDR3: CASSLGRDREFYEQYF

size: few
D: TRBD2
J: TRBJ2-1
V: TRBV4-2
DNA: TGTGCCAGCAGCCAAGATCCCGGGGAGGGTTACAATGAGCAGTTCTTC
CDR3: CASSQDPGEGYNEQFF

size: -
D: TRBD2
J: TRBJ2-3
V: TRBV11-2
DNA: TGTGCCAGCAGCTCATATAGCGGGGGGGCCGTCGGTGCGCAGTATTTT
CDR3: CASSSYSGGAVGAQYF

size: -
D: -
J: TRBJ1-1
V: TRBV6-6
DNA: TGTGCCAGCAGTTACTCACCAGGGGTGAACACTGAAGCTTTCTTT
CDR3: CASSYSPGVNTEAFF

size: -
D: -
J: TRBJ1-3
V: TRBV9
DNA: TGTGCCAGCAGCCCGGACAGCTCTGGAAACACCATATATTTT
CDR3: CASSPDSSGNTIYF

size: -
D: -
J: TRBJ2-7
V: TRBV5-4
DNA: TGTGCCAGCAGCTTGGGAAAAAAAAGCTCCGTCCTCGAGCAGTACTTC
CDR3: CASSLGKKSSVLEQYF

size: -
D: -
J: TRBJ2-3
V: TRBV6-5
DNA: TGTGCCAGCGCTTGGAGGGATACAGATACGCAGTATTTT
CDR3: CASAWRDTDTQYF

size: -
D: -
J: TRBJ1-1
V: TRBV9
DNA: TGTGCCAGCAGCGCGTCGGACAGGAACACTGAAGCTTTCTTT
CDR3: CASSASDRNTEAFF

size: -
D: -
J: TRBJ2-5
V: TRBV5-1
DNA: TGCGCCAGCAGCTTCGACAGGTGGGGGGAGACCCAGTACTTC
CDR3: CASSFDRWGETQYF

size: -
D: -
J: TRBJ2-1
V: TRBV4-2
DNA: TGTGCCAGCAGCGGAGGGGCTGGGCGTGAGCAGTTCTTC
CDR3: CASSGGAGREQFF

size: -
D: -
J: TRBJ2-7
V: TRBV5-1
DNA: TGCGCCAGCAGCTTGGGAGGTAGGCCCTACGAGCAGTACTTC
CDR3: CASSLGGRPYEQYF

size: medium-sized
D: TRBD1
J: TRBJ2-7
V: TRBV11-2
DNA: TGTGCCAGCAGCTTAGTGTTCGGACAGGCCTACGAGCAGTACTTC
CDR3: CASSLVFGQAYEQYF

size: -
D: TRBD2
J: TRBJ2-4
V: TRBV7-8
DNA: TGTGCCAGCAGCTCCGGACTAGCGGGAGGGCCCGACCTAGCCAAAAACATTCAGTACTTC
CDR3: CASSSGLAGGPDLAKNIQYF

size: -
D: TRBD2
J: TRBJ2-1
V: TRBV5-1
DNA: TGCGCCAGCAGCTCCCGAGCGGGGGGCTCCTACAATGAGCAGTTCTTC
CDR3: CASSSRAGGSYNEQFF

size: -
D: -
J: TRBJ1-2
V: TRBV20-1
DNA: TGCAGTGCTAGTAGGGACAATAACTATGGCTACACCTTC
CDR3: CSASRDNNYGYTF

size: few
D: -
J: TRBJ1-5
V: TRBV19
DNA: TGTGCCAGTAGTATAGACAGGGCCCAGCCCCAGCATTTT
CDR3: CASSIDRAQPQHF

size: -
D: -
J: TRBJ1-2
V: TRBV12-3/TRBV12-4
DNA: TGTGCCAGCAGTCTGGACAGATACTATGGCTACACCTTC
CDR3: CASSLDRYYGYTF

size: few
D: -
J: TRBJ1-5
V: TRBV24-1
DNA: TGTGCCACCAGTGCCCGTAACAGTGGGCCCCAGCATTTT
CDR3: CATSARNSGPQHF

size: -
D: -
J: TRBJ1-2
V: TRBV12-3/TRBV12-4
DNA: TGTGCCAGCGGACTCTGGGGAGGGCCTGGCTACACCTTC
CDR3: CASGLWGGPGYTF

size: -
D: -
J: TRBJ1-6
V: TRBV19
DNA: TGTGCCAGTAGTATCGACAGGAATAATTCACCCCTCCACTTT
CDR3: CASSIDRNNSPLHF

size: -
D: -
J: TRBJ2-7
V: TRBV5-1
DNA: TGCGCCAGCAGGGATCTAGCTGGAGTGTCCTACGAGCAGTACTTC
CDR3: CASRDLAGVSYEQYF

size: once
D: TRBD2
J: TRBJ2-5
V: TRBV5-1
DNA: TGCGCCAGCTCCGACAGTAGCGGGAGTGGAGAGACCCAGTACTTC
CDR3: CASSDSSGSGETQYF

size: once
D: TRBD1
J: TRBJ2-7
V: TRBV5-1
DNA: TGCGCCAGCAGCTCCGGGACAGGCCTTTTTCACGAGCAGTACTTC
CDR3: CASSSGTGLFHEQYF

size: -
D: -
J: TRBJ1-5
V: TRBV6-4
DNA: TGTGCCAGCAGTGACTACCCAGGGCAGCCCCAGCATTTT
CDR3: CASSDYPGQPQHF

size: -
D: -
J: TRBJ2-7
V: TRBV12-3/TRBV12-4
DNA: TGTGCCAGCAGTTTACACCGGGGGAGCGAGCAGTACTTC
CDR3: CASSLHRGSEQYF

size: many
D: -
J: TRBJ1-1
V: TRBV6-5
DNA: TGTGCCAGCAGTTACGGCGGACAGAACACTGAAGCTTTCTTT
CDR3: CASSYGGQNTEAFF

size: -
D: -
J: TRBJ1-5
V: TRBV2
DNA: TGTGCCAGCAGCTCTACCTTCAGGCTTAATCAGCCCCAGCATTTT
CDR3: CASSSTFRLNQPQHF

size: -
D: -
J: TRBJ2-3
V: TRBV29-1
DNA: TGCAGCCCCATTGGTCCGGCAGATACGCAGTATTTT
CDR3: CSPIGPADTQYF

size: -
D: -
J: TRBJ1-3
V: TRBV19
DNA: TGTGCCAGTAGTTTGACGGGAGCCTCTGGAAACACCATATATTTT
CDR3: CASSLTGASGNTIYF

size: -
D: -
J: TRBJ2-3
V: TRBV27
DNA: TGTGCCAGCAGTTTAGGATTTGGCAGGGACTCATCAGATACGCAGTATTTT
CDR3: CASSLGFGRDSSDTQYF

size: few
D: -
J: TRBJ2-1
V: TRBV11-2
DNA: TGTGCCAGCAGCTCCGCCCTTGGGCGCAATGAGCAGTTCTTC
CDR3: CASSSALGRNEQFF

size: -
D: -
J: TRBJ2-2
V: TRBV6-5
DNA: TGTGCCAACATGGGGGACTCCGGTGTCGGGGAGCTGTTTTTT
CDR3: CANMGDSGVGELFF

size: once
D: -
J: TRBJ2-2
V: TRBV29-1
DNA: TGCAGCGTTCGCGGGCCCACCGGGGAGCTGTTTTTT
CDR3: CSVRGPTGELFF

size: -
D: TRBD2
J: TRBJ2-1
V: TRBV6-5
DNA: TGTGCCAGCAGTTACCCGGGGAGGGAGTCCAATGAGCAGTTCTTC
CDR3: CASSYPGRESNEQFF

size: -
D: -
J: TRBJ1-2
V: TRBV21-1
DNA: TGTGCCAGCAGCACCCGGGACAGCGAATTAGCTAACTATGGCTACACCTTC
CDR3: CASSTRDSELANYGYTF

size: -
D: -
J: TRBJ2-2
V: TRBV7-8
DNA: TGTGCCAGCAGCTTAGGCAGATATGGTACCGGGGAGCTGTTTTTT
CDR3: CASSLGRYGTGELFF

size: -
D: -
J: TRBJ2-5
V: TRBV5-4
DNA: TGTGCCAGCAGTAGAATCGAGGGAAACCAAGAGACCCAGTACTTC
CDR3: CASSRIEGNQETQYF

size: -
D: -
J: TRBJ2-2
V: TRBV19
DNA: TGTGCCAGTAGTATCATCGGTGGCGGGGAGCTGTTTTTT
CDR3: CASSIIGGGELFF

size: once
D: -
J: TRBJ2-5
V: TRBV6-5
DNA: TGTGCCAGCAGGACTAGAGAGACCCAGTACTTC
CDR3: CASRTRETQYF

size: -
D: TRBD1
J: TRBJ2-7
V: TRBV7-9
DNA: TGTGCCAGCAGCCCTGGACAGGGGATCTCCTACGAGCAGTACTTC
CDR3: CASSPGQGISYEQYF

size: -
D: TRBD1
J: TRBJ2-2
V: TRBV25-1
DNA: TGTGCCAGCAGCCAGAGGGGGCAGACCGGGGAGCTGTTTTTT
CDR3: CASSQRGQTGELFF